The 15 T cell receptor beta chains presented below share a single source sample, sequenced in a study of beta chain features in type 1 diabetes. The whole isolated RNA underwent reverse transcription, so sequencing captured expressed TCRB transcripts. This table comes from immunoSEQ multiplex PCR, and its TCRdb copy is limited to in-frame clones, with some not included. This table has about 240,000 clones, around a quarter appearing once. Material: central memory CD4+ T cells from blood. The receptor set was obtained from a man aged 25-45 years in good health.

The chain uses TRBV6-5 and TRBJ2-4, with TRBD1 as a possible D gene (6 bases). The germline V and J ends were trimmed by 2 bases and 1 base, with 9 bases remaining between them. Germline V gene data show CDR1 as MNHEY and CDR2 as SVGAGI. The CDR3 extends over 15 amino acids. The CDR3 region is CASSYAQGAKNIQYF. CDR3 coding DNA: TGTGCCAGCAGTTACGCTCAGGGGGCCAAAAACATTCAGTACTTC.

The chain has TRBV12-5 and TRBJ2-1; no clear D gene. With 1 base removed from V and 13 bases from J, the gap between germline ends came to 11 bases. The germline CDR1 and CDR2 sequences are LGHNT and FRNRAP. There are 12 residues in the CDR3. The CDR3, as DNA: TGTGCTAGTGGTTTGGCGCAGAGTGCCCAGTTCTTC. Amino acid sequence: CASGLAQSAQFF.

J is TRBJ2-1 and V is TRBV9; D is unclear. The CDR3 is made up of 16 amino acids. Germline V lookup: CDR1 SGDLS, CDR2 YYNGEE. Trimming took off 4 bases at V and 0 bases at J, with 14 bases between the two ends. The CDR3, as DNA: TGTGCCAGCAGCTTGGGCCTTAGCAGCTCCTACAATGAGCAGTTCTTC. Amino acid sequence: CASSLGLSSSYNEQFF. Drawing the rest from reference TRBV9 and TRBJ2-1, the complete variable domain is DSGVTQTPKHLITATGQRVTLRCSPRSGDLSVYWYQQSLDQGLQFLIQYYNGEERAKGNILERFSAQQFPDLHSELNLSSLELGDSALYFCASSLGLSSSYNEQFFGPGTRLTVL.

This clone was counted ten times or more. Other DNA sequences from this sample encode an identical CDR3 as well. The chain uses TRBV30 and TRBJ1-5; no firm D call. V lost 0 bases, J lost 0 bases, and 3 bases lay in between. The CDR3 contains 13 residues. Looked up from germline, CDR1 is GTSNPN and CDR2 is SVGIG (reference sequence). CDR3 sequence: CAWSVGSNQPQHF. In DNA, the CDR3 is TGTGCCTGGAGTGTAGGTAGCAATCAGCCCCAGCATTTT.

This clone has only a few counts. The rearrangement uses TRBV7-2 and TRBJ2-3; TRBD2 aligns across 7 bases. The CDR3 has 16 residues. V lost 2 bases and J lost 6; bases outside the gene matches: 11. Germline-derived CDR1 and CDR2 are SGHTA and FQGNSA. CDR3: CASSLSGGSRHDTQYF. CDR3 DNA sequence: TGTGCCAGCAGCTTATCGGGCGGGAGCCGGCACGATACGCAGTATTTT.

This clone occurred a few times. The rearrangement links TRBV5-4 to TRBJ2-1, with unresolved D. V lost 4 bases and J lost 1, with 9 bases in between. Germline V lookup: CDR1 SGHNT, CDR2 YYREEE (reference sequence). The CDR3 totals 14 residues. The CDR3 DNA reads TGTGCCAGCAGCGGGGTAGAATCCTACAATGAGCAGTTCTTC. Amino acid sequence: CASSGVESYNEQFF.

This rearrangement joins TRBV7-2 to TRBJ2-1, with 7 bases aligning to TRBD2. From germline, CDR1 is SGHTA and CDR2 FQGNSA. This CDR3 region has 16 residues. V was pared by 6 bases and J by 3 bases, with 11 bases of the junction left unmatched. CDR3 residues: CASRAHAGDSYNEQFF. The CDR3 DNA reads as TGTGCCAGCAGGGCCCACGCGGGAGACAGCTACAATGAGCAGTTCTTC.

This clone was counted a few times. This chain joins TRBV30 and TRBJ2-2, with D uncertain. There are 13 residues in the CDR3. V dropped 4 bases and J dropped 1 base, with 7 bases sitting between them. Germline CDR1 and CDR2: GTSNPN and SVGIG (reference sequence). The CDR3 nucleotides read TGTGCCTGGACCGAAGGGAACACCGGGGAGCTGTTTTTT. Protein: CAWTEGNTGELFF.

For this clone: Germline and junction disagree at one end, which may indicate a read error. The chain combines TRBV5-1 with TRBJ2-1; D might be TRBD1 or TRBD2, each matching 6 bases. Per the germline V gene, CDR1 is SGHRS and CDR2 is YFSETQ. The CDR3 loop spans 15 amino acids. CDR3 nucleotides: TGCGCCAGCTCCCTGGAGGGACACTCCGACAATGAGCAGTTCTTC. Its protein is CASSLEGHSDNEQFF. Full variable domain (outside the CDR3, taken from reference TRBV5-1 and TRBJ2-1): KAGVTQTPRYLIKTRGQQVTLSCSPISGHRSVSWYQQTPGQGLQFLFEYFSETQRNKGNFPGRFSGRQFSNSRSEMNVSTLELGDSALYLCASSLEGHSDNEQFFGPGTRLTVL.

The chain has TRBV7-2 and TRBJ2-6; D not certain. Germline V lookup: CDR1 SGHTA, CDR2 FQGNSA. The V and J ends lost 2 bases and 0 bases respectively, with 14 bases between them. This CDR3 comprises 18 residues. Written as DNA, the CDR3 is TGTGCCAGCAGCTTATCCTACGGGCTCAGCTCTGGGGCCAACGTCCTGACTTTC. This encodes CASSLSYGLSSGANVLTF. The full variable domain, with the rest looked up from reference TRBV7-2 and TRBJ2-6, is GAGVSQSPSNKVTEKGKDVELRCDPISGHTALYWYRQSLGQGLEFLIYFQGNSAPDKSGLPSDRFSAERTGGSVSTLTIQRTQQEDSAVYLCASSLSYGLSSGANVLTFGAGSRLTVL.

This clone has a handful of counts. The chain links TRBV5-6 to TRBJ2-1; 9 nucleotides align to TRBD2. Germline CDR1 reads SGHDT; CDR2 reads YYEEEE. V shed 2 bases, J shed 4 bases, and the junction held 7 bases outside the gene matches. This CDR3 is 16 amino acids long. The CDR3 is CASSFLSGGAYNEQFF. For the CDR3, the DNA is TGTGCCAGCAGCTTCCTTAGCGGGGGAGCTTACAATGAGCAGTTCTTC.

At least ten counts were recorded for this clone. The chain employs TRBV7-2 and TRBJ2-1, with D possibly being TRBD2 (5 bases). V shed 5 bases and J shed 7 bases, with 15 bases lying between them. CDR1 SGHTA and CDR2 FQGNSA come from the germline V gene. This CDR3 has 14 amino acids. The CDR3 DNA sequence: TGTGCCAGCAGCCCCCGAGGGCGTCCGAATGAGCAGTTCTTC. Translated: CASSPRGRPNEQFF.

The rearrangement links TRBV29-1 to TRBJ2-3; 8 bases are a match to TRBD1. Germline V gives CDR1 SQVTM, CDR2 ANQGSEA. CDR3 length: 14 amino acids. V lost 4 bases to trimming and J lost 2 bases; unmatched junction nucleotides: 5. CDR3 DNA: TGCAGCGTTGGCAGGGGGCAGACCACAGATACGCAGTATTTT. It translates to CSVGRGQTTDTQYF.

With regard to this clone: The sample has other DNA sequences that encode this CDR3 too. This chain links TRBV7-2 with TRBJ2-7, with D possibly TRBD1 on 5 matching bases. Germline V gene lookup returns CDR1 SGHTA and CDR2 FQGNSA. Trimming removed 1 base from V and 3 bases from J, with 7 bases in between. The CDR3 covers 13 residues. CDR3 coding DNA: TGTGCCAGCAGCTTAGGCACAGGCTACGAGCAGTACTTC. Its protein product is CASSLGTGYEQYF.

This chain links TRBV19 with TRBJ2-2; D tentatively fits TRBD1 or TRBD2 (6 bases each). Germline V gene data show CDR1 as LNHDA and CDR2 as SQIVND (reference sequence). This CDR3 contains 13 residues. The V gene lost 6 bases and the J gene lost 7 bases, with 12 bases spanning the gap. CDR3 region: CASRPRGRGELFF. CDR3 in DNA: TGTGCCAGTAGACCTCGGGGGCGCGGGGAGCTGTTTTTT.